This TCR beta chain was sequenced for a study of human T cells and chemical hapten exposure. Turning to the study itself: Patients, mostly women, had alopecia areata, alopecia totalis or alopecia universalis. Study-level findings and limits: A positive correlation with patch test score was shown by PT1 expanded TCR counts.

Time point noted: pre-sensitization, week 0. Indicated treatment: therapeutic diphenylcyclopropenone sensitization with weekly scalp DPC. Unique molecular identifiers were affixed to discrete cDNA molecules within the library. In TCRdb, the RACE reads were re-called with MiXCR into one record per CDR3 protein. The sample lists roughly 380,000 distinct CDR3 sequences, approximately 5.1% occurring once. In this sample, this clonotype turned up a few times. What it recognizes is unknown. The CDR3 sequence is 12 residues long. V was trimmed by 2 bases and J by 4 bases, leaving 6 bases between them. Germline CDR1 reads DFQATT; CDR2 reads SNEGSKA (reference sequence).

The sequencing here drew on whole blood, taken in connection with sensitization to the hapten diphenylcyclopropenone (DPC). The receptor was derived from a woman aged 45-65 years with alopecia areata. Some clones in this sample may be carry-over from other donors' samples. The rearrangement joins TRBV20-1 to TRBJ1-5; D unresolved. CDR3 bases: TGCAGTGCTAGATTAGGGAATCAGCCCCAGCATTTT. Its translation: CSARLGNQPQHF.